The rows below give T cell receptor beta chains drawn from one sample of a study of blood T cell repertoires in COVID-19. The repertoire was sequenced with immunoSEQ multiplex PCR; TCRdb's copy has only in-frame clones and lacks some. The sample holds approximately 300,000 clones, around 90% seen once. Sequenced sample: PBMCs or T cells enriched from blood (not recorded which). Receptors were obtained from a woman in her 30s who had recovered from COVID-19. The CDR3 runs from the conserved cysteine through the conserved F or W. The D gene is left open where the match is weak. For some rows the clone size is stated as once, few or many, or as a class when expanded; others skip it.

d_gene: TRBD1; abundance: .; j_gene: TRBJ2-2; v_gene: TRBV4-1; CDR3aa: CASSRPGQGNTGELFF; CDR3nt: TGCGCCAGCAGTCGGCCGGGACAGGGTAATACCGGGGAGCTGTTTTTT
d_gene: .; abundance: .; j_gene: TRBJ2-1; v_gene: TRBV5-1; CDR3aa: CASSFSGMLSSYNEQFF; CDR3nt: TGCGCCAGCAGCTTCTCGGGTATGCTAAGCTCCTACAATGAGCAGTTCTTC
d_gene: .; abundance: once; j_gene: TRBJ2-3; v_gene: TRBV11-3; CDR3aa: CASSIGTGRTDTQYF; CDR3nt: TGTGCCAGCAGCATCGGGACTGGAAGGACAGATACGCAGTATTTT
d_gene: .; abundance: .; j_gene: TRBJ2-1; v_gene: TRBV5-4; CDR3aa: CASSPRGTHEQFF; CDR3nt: TGTGCCAGCAGCCCTCGGGGGACCCATGAGCAGTTCTTC
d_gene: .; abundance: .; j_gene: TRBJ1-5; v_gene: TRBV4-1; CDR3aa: CASSGMGGQPQHF; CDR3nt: TGCGCCAGCAGCGGGATGGGAGGTCAGCCCCAGCATTTT
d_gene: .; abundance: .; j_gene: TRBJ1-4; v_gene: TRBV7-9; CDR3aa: CASSSTGKSEKLFF; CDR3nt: TGTGCCAGCAGCTCTACAGGGAAAAGTGAAAAACTGTTTTTT
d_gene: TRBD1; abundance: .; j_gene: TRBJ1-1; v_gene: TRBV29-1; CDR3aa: CSVAGQLNTEAFF; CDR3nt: TGCAGCGTCGCGGGACAGTTGAACACTGAAGCTTTCTTT
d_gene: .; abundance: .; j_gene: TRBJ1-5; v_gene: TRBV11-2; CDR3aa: CASSSYREPQHF; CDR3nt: TGTGCCAGCAGCTCCTACAGGGAGCCCCAGCATTTT
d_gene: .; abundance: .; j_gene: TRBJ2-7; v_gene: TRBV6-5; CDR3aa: CASSPGLTFLYEQYF; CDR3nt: TGTGCCAGCAGCCCGGGACTCACATTTCTCTACGAGCAGTACTTC
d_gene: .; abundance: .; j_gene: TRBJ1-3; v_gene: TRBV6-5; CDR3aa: CASSSSTVGNTIYF; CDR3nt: .
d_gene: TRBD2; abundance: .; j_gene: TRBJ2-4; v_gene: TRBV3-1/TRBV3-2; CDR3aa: CASSHLHSPGLANIQYF; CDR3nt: TGTGCCAGCAGCCACCTCCACTCCCCGGGACTAGCAAACATTCAGTACTTC
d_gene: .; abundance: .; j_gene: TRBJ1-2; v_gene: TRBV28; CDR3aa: CASSRTENYGYTF; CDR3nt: TGTGCCAGCAGTAGGACAGAAAACTATGGCTACACCTTC
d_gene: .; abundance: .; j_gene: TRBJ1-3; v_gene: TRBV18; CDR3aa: CASSPTRGAGNTIYF; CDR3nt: TGTGCCAGCTCACCAACGCGGGGGGCTGGAAACACCATATATTTT
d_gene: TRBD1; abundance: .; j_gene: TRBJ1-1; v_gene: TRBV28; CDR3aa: CASRYDRGVAEAFF; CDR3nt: TGTGCCAGCAGGTACGACAGGGGGGTCGCTGAAGCTTTCTTT
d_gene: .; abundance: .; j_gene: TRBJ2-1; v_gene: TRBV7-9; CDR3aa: CASSWWATSETYNEQFF; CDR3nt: TGTGCCAGCAGCTGGTGGGCCACTAGTGAAACCTACAATGAGCAGTTCTTC
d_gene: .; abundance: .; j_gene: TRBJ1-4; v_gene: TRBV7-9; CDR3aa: CASSPGQTEKLFF; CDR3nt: TGTGCCAGCAGCCCAGGACAGACCGAAAAACTGTTTTTT
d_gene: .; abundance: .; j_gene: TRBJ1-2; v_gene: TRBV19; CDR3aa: CASSMAAGFSGYTF; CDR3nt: TGTGCCAGTAGTATGGCTGCAGGGTTCTCTGGCTACACCTTC
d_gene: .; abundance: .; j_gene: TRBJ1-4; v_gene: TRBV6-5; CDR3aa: CASSSRGTEKLFF; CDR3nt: TGTGCCAGCAGTAGTCGCGGGACTGAAAAACTGTTTTTT
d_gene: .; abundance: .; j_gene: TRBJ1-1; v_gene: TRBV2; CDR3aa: CASKEDAGGTEAFF; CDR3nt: TGTGCCAGCAAGGAAGACGCCGGAGGCACTGAAGCTTTCTTT
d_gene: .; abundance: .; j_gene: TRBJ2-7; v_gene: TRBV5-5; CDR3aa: CASSLGPGMGYEQYF; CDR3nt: TGTGCCAGCAGCTTGGGCCCCGGGATGGGCTACGAGCAGTACTTC
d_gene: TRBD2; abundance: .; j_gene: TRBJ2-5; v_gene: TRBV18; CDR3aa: CASSPQREWTQYF; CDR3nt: TGTGCCAGCTCACCACAGCGGGAGTGGACCCAGTACTTC
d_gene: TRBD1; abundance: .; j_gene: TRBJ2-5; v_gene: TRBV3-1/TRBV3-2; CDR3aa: CASSQVRGRDRGIRSRETQYF; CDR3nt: TGTGCCAGCAGCCAAGTAAGAGGAAGAGACAGGGGGATTCGTAGTCGAGAGACCCAGTACTTC
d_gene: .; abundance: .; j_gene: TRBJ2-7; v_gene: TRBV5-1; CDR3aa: CASSLNPLEGRNYEQYF; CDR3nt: TGCGCCAGCAGCTTGAACCCCCTTGAGGGGAGGAACTACGAGCAGTACTTC